These 10 T cell receptor beta chains originate from one sample sequenced in a study of tumor-infiltrating lymphocytes in primary liver carcinoma. Starting from approximately 0.45 ug of total RNA, TCR beta cDNA was produced with a primer in the constant region. It was through three nested multiplex PCR rounds of slightly modified ARM-PCR that TCR beta libraries arose. The study ran its first two PCR rounds for approximately 11 cycles each, using TRBV1-TRBV30 forward primers and a C-beta reverse primer. TCRdb analysed the multiplex PCR reads with MiXCR anew, one entry per CDR3 protein. The profile shows a few hundred thousand distinct CDR3 sequences, around three fifths of them singletons. The blood RNA (from unsorted whole blood) was obtained, and germline DNA was also extracted. Sequences were obtained from peripheral blood. The receptors were sampled from a woman aged 25 to 39 with primary liver carcinoma and hepatitis B virus infection.

In regard to this clonotype: The junction and the germline gene differ at one end; a read error may be behind it. V usage is TRBV11-2 and J usage is TRBJ2-3; D is unresolved. In germline, CDR1 is SGHAT, CDR2 FQNNGV. The CDR3 contains 12 residues. CDR3 coding DNA: TGTACCAGTGCATGGAACACAGATACGCAGTATTTT. This encodes CTSAWNTDTQYF.

The chain couples TRBV28 to TRBJ2-6; TRBD2 matches at 8 bases. The CDR3 spans 19 residues. V was pared by 5 bases and J by 0 bases, with 12 bases of the junction left unmatched. CDR1 and CDR2 from the germline V gene are MDHEN and SYDVKM. This chain's CDR3 is CASSVNSGGLISGANVLTF. CDR3 nucleotides: TGTGCCAGCAGTGTGAACAGCGGGGGTCTGATCTCTGGGGCCAACGTCCTGACTTTC.

As regards this clonotype: An end of the junction does not agree with germline; a read error may underlie this. The rearrangement joins TRBV29-1 to TRBJ2-1; a possible D gene is TRBD1 (5 bases). The CDR3 consists of 14 residues. Per germline, CDR1 SQVTM and CDR2 ANQGSEA. The CDR3 sequence: CGVELAGKGDEQFF. CDR3 DNA sequence: TGCGGCGTTGAATTGGCAGGGAAAGGGGATGAACAGTTCTTC.

This sequence joins TRBV28 and TRBJ2-1; no definite D call. This CDR3 spans 15 amino acids. Germline loops: CDR1 MDHEN, CDR2 SYDVKM. V was shortened by 3 bases and J by 2 bases, with 11 bases between the two germline ends. The CDR3 spells CASSLDGSTYNEQFF. CDR3 nucleotides: TGTGCCAGCAGTTTGGACGGGTCTACCTACAATGAGCAGTTCTTC.

The chain employs TRBV5-1 and TRBJ2-1; 11 bases match TRBD2. Germline V gene data show CDR1 as SGHRS and CDR2 as YFSETQ. Germline trimming cut 2 bases from V and 12 bases from J; bases unmatched to any gene: 10. This CDR3 is built from 15 residues. The CDR3 region is CASSFTSGSPQGQFF. DNA of the CDR3: TGCGCCAGCAGCTTTACTAGCGGGAGCCCCCAGGGGCAGTTCTTC.

As for this clonotype: A read error may be the cause here, since a much bigger clone is one base away. Here the CDR3 reads CASIYAPNGYTF. The DNA of the CDR3 is TGTGCCAGCATCTACGCCCCGAATGGCTACACCTTC. This chain links TRBV12-3 or TRBV12-4 with TRBJ1-2; D not certain. The ends were cut back, 7 bases at V and 6 bases at J, with 12 bases in the middle. CDR3 length equals 12 residues.

Notes on this clonotype: Relative to the germline gene, one junction end is altered; a read error may explain this. The rearrangement links TRBV6-2 or TRBV6-3 to TRBJ2-3; weak D call: TRBD1 (6 bases). This CDR3 has 17 residues. Looked up from germline, CDR1 is MNHEY and CDR2 is SVGEGT. DNA of the CDR3: TGTGCCAACAGTTACTTAAACAGGGAATCTAGCACAGATACGCAGTATTTT. Protein: CANSYLNRESSTDTQYF.

The chain recombines TRBV7-9 with TRBJ2-5; D might be TRBD1 (6 bases). CDR3 length: 14 amino acids. Germline V gene data show CDR1 as SEHNR and CDR2 as FQNEAQ (reference sequence). The V gene lost 3 bases and the J gene lost 7 bases, with 15 bases spanning the gap. CDR3 nucleotides: TGTGCCAGCAGCTTCCAGGGGCTGGTGGTGACCCAGTACTTC. It specifies CASSFQGLVVTQYF. The whole variable domain, filled in from reference TRBV7-9 and TRBJ2-5, reads DTGVSQNPRHKITKRGQNVTFRCDPISEHNRLYWYRQTLGQGPEFLTYFQNEAQLEKSRLLSDRFSAERPKGSFSTLEIQRTEQGDSAMYLCASSFQGLVVTQYFGPGTRLLVL.

This clonotype showed up just a few times. The V and J genes are TRBV13 and TRBJ2-2; D gene unclear. The CDR3 runs to 16 residues. Germline V CDR1 and CDR2: PRHDT, FYEKMQ (reference sequence). The V gene lost 4 bases and the J gene lost 6 bases, with 18 bases spanning the gap. Written as DNA, the CDR3 is TGTGCCAGCAGCTCTACTGGGTATGGATCGCCCGGGGAGCTGTTTTTT. The encoded protein is CASSSTGYGSPGELFF.

A word on this clonotype: A read error is likely, as this CDR3 ends without the conserved phenylalanine or tryptophan. The chain has TRBV11-2 and TRBJ2-5; no clear D. The germline V gene has CDR1 SGHAT and CDR2 FQNNGV. CDR3 length: 14 residues. The CDR3 protein is CVSSLEYVGETQYL. In nucleotides, the CDR3 is TGTGTCAGCAGCTTAGAGTACGTGGGAGAGACCCAGTACTTA.